The T cell receptor beta chain under discussion was sequenced for a study of a mutant IDH1 vaccine in newly diagnosed glioma. Findings and limits, study-wide: Top-clonotype changes in peripheral T cells seemed unrelated to pseudoprogression. Immune responses induced by vaccination arose in 90% to 95% of the patients.

Germline CDR1 and CDR2: SGHTA and FQGNSA. This CDR3 is 15 amino acids long. V trimming: 7 bases; J trimming: 9 bases; junction bases outside the gene matches: 10. Repertoires were generated with immunoSEQ multiplex PCR, while TCRdb's copy carries only in-frame clones and drops some. The sample has tens of thousands of clones, roughly 92% seen once; the top ten hold just over 9%. Time point described: baseline, week 1 (first vaccination visit). Treatment indicated: pre-vaccination baseline after standard-of-care therapy. Donor tumors were new WHO grade 3 or 4 IDH1-mutant, ATRX-lost astrocytomas. With regard to this clone: Its target is not known.

The receptor was derived from a man aged 25 to 45 with glioma. This sample comprised PBMCs, obtained from a glioma patient treated with radiotherapy, temozolomide or both. V gene TRBV7-2 combines with J gene TRBJ2-1, with 12 bases identical to TRBD2. CDR3 residues: CASTELAGGLTEQFF. CDR3 in DNA: TGTGCCAGCACGGAACTAGCGGGAGGATTAACTGAGCAGTTCTTC.